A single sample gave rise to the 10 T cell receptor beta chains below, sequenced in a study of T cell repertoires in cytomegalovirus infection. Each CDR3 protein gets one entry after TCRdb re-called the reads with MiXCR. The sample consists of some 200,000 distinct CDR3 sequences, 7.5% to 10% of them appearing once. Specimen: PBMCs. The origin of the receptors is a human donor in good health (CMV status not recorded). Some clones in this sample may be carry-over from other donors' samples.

DNA for the CDR3: TGTGCCAGCAGTCACACCCCCGGGGGCTATGGCTACACCTTC. This encodes CASSHTPGGYGYTF. The chain recombines TRBV6-2 or TRBV6-3 with TRBJ1-2, with D tentatively TRBD1 (5 bases). The CDR3 contains 14 residues. Trimming shortened V by 5 bases and J by 4 bases, and 14 bases separated the two germline ends. CDR1 is MNHEY, CDR2 SVGEGT, per germline.

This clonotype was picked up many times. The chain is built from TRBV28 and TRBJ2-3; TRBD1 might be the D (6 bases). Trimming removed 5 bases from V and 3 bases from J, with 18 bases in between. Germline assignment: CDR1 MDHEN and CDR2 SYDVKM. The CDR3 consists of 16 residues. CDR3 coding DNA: TGTGCCAGCAGTGGACGACAGGCCAGAGGAACAGATACGCAGTATTTT. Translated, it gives CASSGRQARGTDTQYF.

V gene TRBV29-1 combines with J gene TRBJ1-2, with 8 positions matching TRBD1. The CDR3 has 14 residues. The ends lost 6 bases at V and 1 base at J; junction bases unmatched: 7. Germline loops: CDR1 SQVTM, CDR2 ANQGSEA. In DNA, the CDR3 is TGCAGCGTCCGATCAGGGGGCGATAACTATGGCTACACCTTC. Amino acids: CSVRSGGDNYGYTF.

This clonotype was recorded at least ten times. CDR3 DNA: TGTGCCAGCAGTTCGACAGGGGGCTACACTGAAGCTTTCTTT. This codes for CASSSTGGYTEAFF. This chain links TRBV6-2 or TRBV6-3 with TRBJ1-1; the match to TRBD1 covers 10 bases. V trimming: 4 bases; J trimming: 3 bases; junction bases outside the gene matches: 2. Germline V lookup: CDR1 MNHEY, CDR2 SVGEGT. The CDR3 has 14 amino acids.

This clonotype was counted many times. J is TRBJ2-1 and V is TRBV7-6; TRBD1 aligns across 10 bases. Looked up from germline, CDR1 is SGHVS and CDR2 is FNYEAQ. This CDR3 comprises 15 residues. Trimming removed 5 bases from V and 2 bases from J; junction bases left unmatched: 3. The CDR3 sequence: CASSTTGGTYNEQFF. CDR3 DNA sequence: TGTGCCAGCAGCACGACAGGGGGCACCTACAATGAGCAGTTCTTC.

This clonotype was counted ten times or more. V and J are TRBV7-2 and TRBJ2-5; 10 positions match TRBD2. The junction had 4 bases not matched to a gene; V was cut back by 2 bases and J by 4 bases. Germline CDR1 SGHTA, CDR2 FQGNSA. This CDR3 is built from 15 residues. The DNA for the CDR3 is TGTGCCAGCAGCTTACAAAGCGGGAGGGTAGAGACCCAGTACTTC. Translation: CASSLQSGRVETQYF.

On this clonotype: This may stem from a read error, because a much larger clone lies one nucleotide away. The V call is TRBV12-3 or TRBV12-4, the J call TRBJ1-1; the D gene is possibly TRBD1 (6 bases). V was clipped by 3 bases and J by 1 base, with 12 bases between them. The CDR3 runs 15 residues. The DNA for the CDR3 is TGTGCCAGCAGTTTTCGGGGGACAAAGAACACTGAAGCTTTCTTT. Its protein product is CASSFRGTKNTEAFF.

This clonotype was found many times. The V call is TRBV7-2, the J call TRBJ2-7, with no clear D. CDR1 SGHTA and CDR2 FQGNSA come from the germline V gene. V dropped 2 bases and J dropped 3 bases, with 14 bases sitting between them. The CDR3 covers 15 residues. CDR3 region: CASSLRTVSNYEQYF. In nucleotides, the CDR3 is TGTGCCAGCAGCTTAAGGACGGTCAGTAACTACGAGCAGTACTTC.

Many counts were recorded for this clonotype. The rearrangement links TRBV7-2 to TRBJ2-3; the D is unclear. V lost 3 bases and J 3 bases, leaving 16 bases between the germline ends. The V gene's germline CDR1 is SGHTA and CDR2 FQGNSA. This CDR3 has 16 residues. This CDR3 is CASSLGSSKTTDTQYF. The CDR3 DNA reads TGTGCCAGCAGCTTGGGCTCCTCCAAAACGACAGATACGCAGTATTTT. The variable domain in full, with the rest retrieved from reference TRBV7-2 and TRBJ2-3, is GAGVSQSPSNKVTEKGKDVELRCDPISGHTALYWYRQSLGQGLEFLIYFQGNSAPDKSGLPSDRFSAERTGGSVSTLTIQRTQQEDSAVYLCASSLGSSKTTDTQYFGPGTRLTVL.

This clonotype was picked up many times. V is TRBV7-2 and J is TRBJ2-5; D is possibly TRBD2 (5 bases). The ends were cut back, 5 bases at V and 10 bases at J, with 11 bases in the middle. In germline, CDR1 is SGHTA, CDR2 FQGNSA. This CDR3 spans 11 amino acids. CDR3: CASSRTEGQYF. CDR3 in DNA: TGTGCCAGCAGCCGTACAGAGGGCCAGTACTTC.